A single sample is the source of the 29 T cell receptor beta chains below, sequenced in a study of blood T cell repertoires in COVID-19 (TCRdb year 2020). Library method: the immunoSEQ multiplex PCR assay. TCRdb holds this immuneACCESS table with in-frame rearrangements only. Some clones are missing; in checked studies, unresolved V genes explain under half, and the rest has no known cause. Present in this sample are about 380,000 clones, 81% of which were seen just once. The ten largest make up about 1.2% of the sample. The specimen sequenced was peripheral blood. These receptors all come from a human donor with acute or convalescent COVID-19. The donor label of this sample is uncertain.

This chain joins TRBV12-3 or TRBV12-4 and TRBJ1-1; weak D call: TRBD1 (5 bases). V dropped 2 bases and J dropped 10 bases, with 14 bases sitting between them. The CDR3 spans 13 residues. CDR3 amino acids: CASSLISGIGAFF. CDR3 nucleotides: TGTGCCAGCAGTTTAATATCAGGGATTGGAGCTTTCTTT.

The rearrangement uses TRBV6-1 and TRBJ2-7; a possible D gene is TRBD2 (5 bases). From germline, CDR1 is MNHNS and CDR2 SASEGT. This CDR3 contains 14 residues. V was shortened by 3 bases and J by 6 bases, with 15 bases between the two germline ends. CDR3 bases: TGTGCCAGCAGTGAGCGGCTAGCTTTTGGCGAGCAGTACTTC. It codes for CASSERLAFGEQYF.

For the CDR3, the DNA is TGCGCCAGCAGCTTGGCCTCCCGGGGGGGCGTGGAGACCCAGTACTTC. It specifies CASSLASRGGVETQYF. The chain carries TRBV5-1 and TRBJ2-5, with TRBD2 matching over 8 bases. The germline V gene encodes CDR1 SGHRS and CDR2 YFSETQ. The CDR3 is made up of 16 amino acids. Losses at the gene ends were 0 bases for V and 5 bases for J; bases not matched to a gene: 9. The full variable domain, in which reference TRBV5-1 and TRBJ2-5 provide the parts outside the CDR3, is KAGVTQTPRYLIKTRGQQVTLSCSPISGHRSVSWYQQTPGQGLQFLFEYFSETQRNKGNFPGRFSGRQFSNSRSEMNVSTLELGDSALYLCASSLASRGGVETQYFGPGTRLLVL.

The CDR3 DNA follows: TGTGCCAGCAGGCGAGGGAGCAATCAGCCCCAGCATTTT. Translating it yields CASRRGSNQPQHF. The chain couples TRBV6-5 to TRBJ1-5; D remains ambiguous. This CDR3 is built from 13 residues. The germline V gene encodes CDR1 MNHEY and CDR2 SVGAGI. Trimming shortened V by 6 bases and J by 1 base, and 7 bases separated the two germline ends.

CDR3 sequence (DNA): TGTGCCAGCAGCTTGAGCCCTCTTCTTAACTATGGCTACACCTTC. Translated, it gives CASSLSPLLNYGYTF. The chain joins TRBV7-8 to TRBJ1-2; D unclear. V was pared by 3 bases and J by 1 base, with 12 bases between. Looked up from germline, CDR1 is SGHVS and CDR2 is FQNEAQ. CDR3 size: 15 residues.

The rearrangement uses TRBV7-2 and TRBJ1-2, with 10 bases fitting TRBD1. J was trimmed by 4 bases and V by 5 bases; bases with no gene match: 10. Germline V gene lookup returns CDR1 SGHTA and CDR2 FQGNSA. This CDR3 region has 16 residues. The CDR3 nucleotides read TGTGCCAGCAGCCCCTCCGGGACAGGGGTCGTCTATGGCTACACCTTC. As protein: CASSPSGTGVVYGYTF.

The chain has TRBV7-9 and TRBJ2-3; D call uncertain. V lost 1 base and J 3 bases, leaving 5 bases between the germline ends. The CDR3 runs 13 residues. Germline V gene data show CDR1 as SEHNR and CDR2 as FQNEAQ (reference sequence). For the CDR3, the DNA is TGTGCCAGCAGCTTAGTCCGGACAGATACGCAGTATTTT. This encodes CASSLVRTDTQYF.

The V and J genes are TRBV7-6 and TRBJ1-4; 7 bases agree with TRBD1. CDR1 and CDR2 from the germline V gene are SGHVS and FNYEAQ. With V trimmed by 5 bases and J by 7 bases, 10 bases remained unmatched. The CDR3 covers 15 residues. CDR3 nucleotide sequence: TGTGCCAGCAGCCTGGAGGGGGCGCGCGGTGAAAAACTGTTTTTT. It is translated as CASSLEGARGEKLFF.

CDR3 coding DNA: TGTGCCAGCTCACCACTGGGGACACAGGTCATGAACACTGAAGCTTTCTTT. This codes for CASSPLGTQVMNTEAFF. The J gene is TRBJ1-1, the V gene TRBV18, with D possibly TRBD1 on 6 matching bases. The CDR3 is made up of 17 amino acids. Deletions cut 1 base from V and 0 bases from J, with 15 bases between. From germline, CDR1 is KGHSH and CDR2 LQKENI.

The V gene is TRBV5-5, the J gene TRBJ2-7; 10 bases agree with TRBD2. Germline CDR1 reads SGHKS; CDR2 reads YYEKEE (reference sequence). After removal of 0 bases from V and 6 bases from J, the junction contained 9 bases not matched to a gene. The CDR3 is made up of 16 amino acids. CDR3 sequence: CASSLVALAGVSEQYF. The CDR3 DNA reads as TGTGCCAGCAGCTTGGTTGCCCTAGCGGGGGTGAGCGAGCAGTACTTC.

This sequence joins TRBV27 and TRBJ1-1; perhaps TRBD1 as D (5 bases). In germline, CDR1 is MNHEY, CDR2 SMNVEV (reference sequence). V was clipped by 5 bases and J by 1 base, with 14 bases between them. The CDR3 runs 15 residues. The CDR3 nucleotides are TGTGCCAGCAGTCAGAACAGGAGGGGGAACACTGAAGCTTTCTTT. Residues: CASSQNRRGNTEAFF.

The chain employs TRBV10-2 and TRBJ1-3, with D possibly being TRBD1 (5 bases). Germline V gene data show CDR1 as WSHSY and CDR2 as SAAADI. The V gene lost 8 bases and the J gene lost 3 bases, with 20 bases spanning the gap. The CDR3 covers 16 residues. In DNA form, the CDR3 reads TGCGCCAGCGCCCCGGGGGGGGTATCGGTTGGAAACACCATATATTTT. Its protein is CASAPGGVSVGNTIYF.

The chain joins TRBV5-1 to TRBJ1-1; D gene unclear. This CDR3 spans 12 amino acids. V lost 2 bases to trimming and J lost 5 bases, with 7 bases between them. Germline V CDR1 and CDR2: SGHRS, YFSETQ. For the CDR3, the DNA is TGCGCCAGCAGCTTTTTCGGGACTGAAGCTTTCTTT. Its protein is CASSFFGTEAFF.

This rearrangement joins TRBV5-1 to TRBJ2-5, with TRBD2 matching over 13 bases. Germline CDR1 reads SGHRS; CDR2 reads YFSETQ. The CDR3 totals 16 residues. V was clipped by 4 bases and J by 3 bases; unmatched bases: 6. CDR3 residues: CASSPRLAGGEETQYF. The CDR3 nucleotides are TGCGCCAGCAGCCCGCGACTAGCGGGAGGAGAAGAGACCCAGTACTTC.

This chain uses TRBV9 with TRBJ1-2; no clear D. V was shortened by 3 bases and J by 6 bases, with 18 bases between the two germline ends. Germline CDR1 and CDR2: SGDLS and YYNGEE. The CDR3 contains 15 residues. Here the CDR3 reads CASSATNDFAHGYTF. CDR3 sequence (DNA): TGTGCCAGCAGCGCGACAAACGATTTTGCCCATGGCTACACCTTC.

This clone came up once. This sequence joins TRBV6-5 and TRBJ2-2; D not certain. The germline V and J ends were trimmed by 7 bases and 1 base, with 13 bases remaining between them. This CDR3 contains 15 residues. Germline CDR1 is MNHEY and CDR2 is SVGAGI. CDR3 bases: TGTGCCAGCAAACCATGGCAGATGAACACCGGGGAGCTGTTTTTT. It yields the protein CASKPWQMNTGELFF.

Written as DNA, the CDR3 is TGTGCCAGCACCCTCCAGGCATACTCTGGAAACACCATATATTTT. It specifies CASTLQAYSGNTIYF. This rearrangement joins TRBV7-8 to TRBJ1-3; no firm D call. The V gene's germline CDR1 is SGHVS and CDR2 FQNEAQ. The CDR3 length is 15 residues. V was pared by 7 bases and J by 0 bases, with 13 bases between.

The CDR3: CASSPGADWGANNEQFF. The CDR3, as DNA: TGTGCCAGCAGTCCCGGAGCCGATTGGGGCGCCAACAATGAGCAGTTCTTC. This chain links TRBV27 with TRBJ2-1; possible D gene TRBD1, 5 bases. CDR1 MNHEY and CDR2 SMNVEV come from the germline V gene (reference sequence). V lost 5 bases and J lost 5, with 22 bases in between. The CDR3 runs to 17 residues.

The chain carries TRBV5-1 and TRBJ2-1; possible D gene TRBD2, 6 bases. Germline values: CDR1 SGHRS, CDR2 YFSETQ. Trimming pared 10 bases from V and 6 bases from J, leaving 23 bases between. The CDR3 sequence is 15 residues long. This CDR3 is CAAGPGTPGANEQFF. In DNA form, the CDR3 reads TGCGCCGCCGGTCCTGGGACCCCGGGAGCCAATGAGCAGTTCTTC. Filled out from reference TRBV5-1 and TRBJ2-1, the complete variable domain reads KAGVTQTPRYLIKTRGQQVTLSCSPISGHRSVSWYQQTPGQGLQFLFEYFSETQRNKGNFPGRFSGRQFSNSRSEMNVSTLELGDSALYLCAAGPGTPGANEQFFGPGTRLTVL.

The J gene is TRBJ1-1, the V gene TRBV10-3; the D gene is possibly TRBD1 (5 bases). V dropped 4 bases and J dropped 5 bases, with 23 bases sitting between them. The CDR3 covers 17 residues. Germline-derived CDR1 and CDR2 are ENHRY and SYGVKD. The DNA of the CDR3 is TGTGCCATCAGTGCCTCGGTGGGGGGAGAGGTGCATACTGAAGCTTTCTTT. Translation gives CAISASVGGEVHTEAFF.

The genes are TRBV19 and TRBJ2-5; no reliable D call. The CDR3 has 11 amino acids. V gave up 3 bases and J gave up 4 bases, with 3 bases separating them. The germline V gene encodes CDR1 LNHDA and CDR2 SQIVND (reference sequence). The CDR3 is CASSIRETQYF. CDR3 in DNA: TGTGCCAGTAGTATCAGAGAGACCCAGTACTTC.

This sequence joins TRBV29-1 and TRBJ2-7; tentatively, D is TRBD1 (6 bases). This CDR3 contains 11 residues. The germline CDR1 and CDR2 sequences are SQVTM and ANQGSEA. The V end was cut by 6 bases, the J end by 4 bases, with 10 bases between. The CDR3 sequence is CSVQTGYEQYF. Here the CDR3 DNA reads TGCAGCGTCCAAACAGGGTACGAGCAGTACTTC.

J is TRBJ2-3 and V is TRBV7-9, with TRBD2 identical over 10 bases. J gave up 2 bases and V 1 base, and 3 bases lay outside the gene matches. CDR1 is SEHNR, CDR2 FQNEAQ, per germline (reference sequence). This CDR3 has 16 amino acids. CDR3 nucleotide sequence: TGTGCCAGCAGCTTAGAGCGGGGGGGGACCACAGATACGCAGTATTTT. It specifies CASSLERGGTTDTQYF.

The chain recombines TRBV10-3 with TRBJ2-1, with TRBD2 matching over 7 bases. Germline trimming cut 6 bases from V and 8 bases from J; bases unmatched to any gene: 4. Germline values: CDR1 ENHRY, CDR2 SYGVKD. The CDR3 sequence is 12 residues long. The CDR3 nucleotides are TGTGCCATCAGGCCCGCGGGGGATGAGCAGTTCTTC. It is translated as CAIRPAGDEQFF.

V usage is TRBV7-9 and J usage is TRBJ1-5; D unclear. The CDR3 runs to 13 residues. Trimming left V 4 bases short and J 9 bases short, with 13 bases between. CDR1 SEHNR and CDR2 FQNEAQ come from the germline V gene (reference sequence). The CDR3 sequence is CASSSTEAGPQHF. In DNA form, the CDR3 reads TGTGCCAGCAGCTCCACTGAGGCGGGGCCCCAGCATTTT.

The V call is TRBV5-5, the J call TRBJ2-7, with 9 nucleotides matching TRBD1. The CDR3 runs to 15 residues. Germline CDR1 and CDR2: SGHKS and YYEKEE (reference sequence). J gave up 4 bases and V 0 bases, and 5 bases lay outside the gene matches. CDR3 loop: CASSLARDRVYEQYF. Written as DNA, the CDR3 is TGTGCCAGCAGCTTGGCCCGGGACAGGGTTTACGAGCAGTACTTC. Together with reference TRBV5-5 and TRBJ2-7, the CDR3 gives the full variable domain: DAGVTQSPTHLIKTRGQQVTLRCSPISGHKSVSWYQQVLGQGPQFIFQYYEKEERGRGNFPDRFSARQFPNYSSELNVNALLLGDSALYLCASSLARDRVYEQYFGPGTRLTVT.

This clone was picked up one time. The V gene is TRBV3-1 (or the pseudogene TRBV3-2), the J gene TRBJ2-3, with 10 bases that match TRBD2. This CDR3 region has 16 residues. After removal of 0 bases from V and 5 bases from J, the junction contained 5 bases not matched to a gene. Per the germline V gene, CDR1 is LGHDT and CDR2 is YNNKEL (reference sequence). The CDR3 reads CASSQDRLAGVDTQYF. CDR3 sequence (DNA): TGTGCCAGCAGCCAAGATCGTCTAGCGGGAGTAGATACGCAGTATTTT.

Here the CDR3 DNA reads TGTGCCAGCAGGGGACAACCTATAGCCTACGAGCAGTACTTC. This codes for CASRGQPIAYEQYF. The J gene is TRBJ2-7, the V gene TRBV2, with TRBD1 as a possible D gene (6 bases). The CDR3 covers 14 residues. The V and J ends lost 6 bases and 2 bases respectively, with 14 bases between them. Germline values: CDR1 SNHLY, CDR2 FYNNEI.

This clone was observed a handful of times. V gene TRBV3-1 (or the pseudogene TRBV3-2) combines with J gene TRBJ2-7; D perhaps matches TRBD2 (6 bases). V was pared by 2 bases and J by 2 bases, with 13 bases between. This CDR3 is 15 amino acids long. Germline assignment: CDR1 LGHDT and CDR2 YNNKEL (reference sequence). CDR3 sequence: CASSQRGAGPYEQYF. The CDR3 nucleotides are TGTGCCAGCAGCCAAAGGGGCGCGGGGCCCTACGAGCAGTACTTC.